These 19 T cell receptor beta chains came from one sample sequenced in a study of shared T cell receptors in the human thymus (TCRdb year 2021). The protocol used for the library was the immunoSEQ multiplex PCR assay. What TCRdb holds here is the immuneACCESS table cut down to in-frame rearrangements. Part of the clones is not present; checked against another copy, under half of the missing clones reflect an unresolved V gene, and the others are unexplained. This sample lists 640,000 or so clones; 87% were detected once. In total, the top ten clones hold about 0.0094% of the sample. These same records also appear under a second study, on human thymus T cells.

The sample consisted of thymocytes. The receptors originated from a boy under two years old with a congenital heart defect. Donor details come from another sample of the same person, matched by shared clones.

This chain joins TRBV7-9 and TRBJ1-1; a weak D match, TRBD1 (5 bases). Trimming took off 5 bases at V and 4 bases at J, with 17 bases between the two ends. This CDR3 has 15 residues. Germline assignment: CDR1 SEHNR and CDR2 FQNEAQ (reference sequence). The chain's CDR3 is CASSEESGESTEAFF. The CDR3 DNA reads TGTGCCAGCAGCGAAGAGTCGGGGGAGAGCACTGAAGCTTTCTTT.

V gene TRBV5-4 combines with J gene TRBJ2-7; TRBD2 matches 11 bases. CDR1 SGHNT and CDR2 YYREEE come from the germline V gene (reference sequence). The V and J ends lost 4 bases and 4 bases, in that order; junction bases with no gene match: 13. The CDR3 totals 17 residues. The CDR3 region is CASSQKPIAGGVYEQYF. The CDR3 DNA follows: TGTGCCAGCAGCCAGAAACCAATAGCGGGGGGGGTGTACGAGCAGTACTTC. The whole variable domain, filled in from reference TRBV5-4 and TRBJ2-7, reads ETGVTQSPTHLIKTRGQQVTLRCSSQSGHNTVSWYQQALGQGPQFIFQYYREEENGRGNFPPRFSGLQFPNYSSELNVNALELDDSALYLCASSQKPIAGGVYEQYFGPGTRLTVT.

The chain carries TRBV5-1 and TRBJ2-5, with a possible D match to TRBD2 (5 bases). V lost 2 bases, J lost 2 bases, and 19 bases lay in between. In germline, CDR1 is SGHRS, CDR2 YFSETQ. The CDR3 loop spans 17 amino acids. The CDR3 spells CASSFPGLEAVQETQYF. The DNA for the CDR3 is TGCGCCAGCAGCTTTCCCGGACTGGAGGCCGTACAAGAGACCCAGTACTTC.

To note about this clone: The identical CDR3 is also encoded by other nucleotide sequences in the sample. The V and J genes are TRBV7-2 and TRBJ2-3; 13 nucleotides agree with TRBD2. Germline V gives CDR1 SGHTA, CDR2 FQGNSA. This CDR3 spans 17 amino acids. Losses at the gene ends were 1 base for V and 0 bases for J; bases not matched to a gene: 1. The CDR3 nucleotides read TGTGCCAGCAGCTTAGGGACTAGCGGGAGTAGCACAGATACGCAGTATTTT. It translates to CASSLGTSGSSTDTQYF.

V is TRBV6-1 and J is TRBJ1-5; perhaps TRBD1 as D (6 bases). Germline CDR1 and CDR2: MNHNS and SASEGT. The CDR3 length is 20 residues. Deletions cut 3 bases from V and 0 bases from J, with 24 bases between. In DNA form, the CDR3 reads TGTGCCAGCAGTGAGAGGGGGGGCACACAGGGCCCTAATAGCAATCAGCCCCAGCATTTT. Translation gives CASSERGGTQGPNSNQPQHF.

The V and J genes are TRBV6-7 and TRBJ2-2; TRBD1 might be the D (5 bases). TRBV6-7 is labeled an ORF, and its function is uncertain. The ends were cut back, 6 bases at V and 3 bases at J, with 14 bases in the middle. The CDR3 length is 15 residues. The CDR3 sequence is CASRGHQKDTGELFF. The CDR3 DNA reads TGTGCCAGCAGGGGGCACCAAAAGGACACCGGGGAGCTGTTTTTT.

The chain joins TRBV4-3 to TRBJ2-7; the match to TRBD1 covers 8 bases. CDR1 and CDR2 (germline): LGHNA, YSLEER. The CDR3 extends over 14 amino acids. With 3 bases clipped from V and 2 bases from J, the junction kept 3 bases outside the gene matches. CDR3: CASSQGQVPYEQYF. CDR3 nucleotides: TGCGCCAGCAGCCAGGGACAGGTCCCCTACGAGCAGTACTTC.

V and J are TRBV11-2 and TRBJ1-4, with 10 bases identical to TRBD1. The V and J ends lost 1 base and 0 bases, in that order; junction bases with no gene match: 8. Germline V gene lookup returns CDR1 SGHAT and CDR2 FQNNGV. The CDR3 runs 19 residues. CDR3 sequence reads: CASSLVLGQGLATNEKLFF. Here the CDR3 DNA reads TGTGCCAGCAGCTTAGTACTGGGACAGGGGCTTGCAACTAATGAAAAACTGTTTTTT.

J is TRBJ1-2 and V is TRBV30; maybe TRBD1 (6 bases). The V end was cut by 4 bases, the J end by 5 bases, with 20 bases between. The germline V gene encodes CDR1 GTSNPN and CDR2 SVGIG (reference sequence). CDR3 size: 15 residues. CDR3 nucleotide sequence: TGTGCCTGGAATCCGGGGGGGCGCCCTTTTTATGGCTACACCTTC. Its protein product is CAWNPGGRPFYGYTF.

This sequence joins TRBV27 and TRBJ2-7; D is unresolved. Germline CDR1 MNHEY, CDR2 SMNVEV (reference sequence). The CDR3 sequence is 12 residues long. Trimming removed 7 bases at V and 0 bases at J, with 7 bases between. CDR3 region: CASILSSYEQYF. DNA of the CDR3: TGTGCCAGCATCCTCAGCTCCTACGAGCAGTACTTC.

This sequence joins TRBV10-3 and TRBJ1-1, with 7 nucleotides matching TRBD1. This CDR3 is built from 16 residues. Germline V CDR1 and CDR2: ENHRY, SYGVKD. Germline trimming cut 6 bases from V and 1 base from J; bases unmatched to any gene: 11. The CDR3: CAISVHRGKKNTEAFF. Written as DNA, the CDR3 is TGTGCCATCAGCGTCCACAGGGGTAAAAAGAACACTGAAGCTTTCTTT.

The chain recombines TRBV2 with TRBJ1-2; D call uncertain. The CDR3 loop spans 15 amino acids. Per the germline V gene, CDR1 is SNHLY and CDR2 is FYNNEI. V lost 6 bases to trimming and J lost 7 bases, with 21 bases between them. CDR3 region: CASRDQTEGDCGYTF. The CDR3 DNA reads TGTGCCAGCAGGGACCAAACCGAGGGTGACTGTGGCTACACCTTC.

CDR3 residues: CASSQDRLAGEQFF. The DNA of the CDR3 is TGTGCCAGCAGCCAAGATCGACTAGCGGGGGAGCAGTTCTTC. This chain uses TRBV14 with TRBJ2-1; TRBD2 matches 11 bases. CDR1 and CDR2 from the germline V gene are SGHDN and FVKESK. Trimming at V came to 0 bases and at J to 10 bases, leaving 2 bases not matched to a gene. CDR3 length: 14 residues.

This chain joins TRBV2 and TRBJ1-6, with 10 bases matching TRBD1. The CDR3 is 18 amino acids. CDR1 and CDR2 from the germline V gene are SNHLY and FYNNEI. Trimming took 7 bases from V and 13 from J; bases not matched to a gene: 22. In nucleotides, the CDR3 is TGTGCCAGCACAAGTTGGGACAGGGGCCTCGTGGGTGGTGAGCCCCTCCACTTT. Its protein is CASTSWDRGLVGGEPLHF. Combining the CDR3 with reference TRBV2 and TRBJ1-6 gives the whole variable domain EPEVTQTPSHQVTQMGQEVILRCVPISNHLYFYWYRQILGQKVEFLVSFYNNEISEKSEIFDDQFSVERPDGSNFTLKIRSTKLEDSAMYFCASTSWDRGLVGGEPLHFGNGTRLTVT.

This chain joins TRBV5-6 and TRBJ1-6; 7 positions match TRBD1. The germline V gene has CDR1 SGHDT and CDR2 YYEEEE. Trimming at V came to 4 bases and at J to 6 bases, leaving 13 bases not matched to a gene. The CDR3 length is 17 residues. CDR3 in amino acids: CASSGYDRDGSNSPLHF. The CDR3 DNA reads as TGTGCCAGCAGCGGATACGACAGGGACGGGTCTAATTCACCCCTCCACTTT.

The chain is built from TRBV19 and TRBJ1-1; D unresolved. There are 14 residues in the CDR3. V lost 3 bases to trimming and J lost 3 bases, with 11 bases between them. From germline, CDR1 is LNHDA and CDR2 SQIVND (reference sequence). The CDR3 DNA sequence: TGTGCCAGTAGTATGACGGAGGAGTACACTGAAGCTTTCTTT. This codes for CASSMTEEYTEAFF.

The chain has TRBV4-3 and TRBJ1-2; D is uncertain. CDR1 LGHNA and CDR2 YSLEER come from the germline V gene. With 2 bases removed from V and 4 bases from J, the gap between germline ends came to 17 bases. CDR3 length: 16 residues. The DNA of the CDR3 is TGCGCCAGCAGCCAACCTGGAGGGAATAGTAGCTATGGCTACACCTTC. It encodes CASSQPGGNSSYGYTF.

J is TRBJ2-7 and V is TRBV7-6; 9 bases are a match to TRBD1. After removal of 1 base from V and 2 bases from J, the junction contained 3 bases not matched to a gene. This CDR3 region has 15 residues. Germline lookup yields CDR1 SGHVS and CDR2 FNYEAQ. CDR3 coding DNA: TGTGCCAGCAGCTTAGGGACAGGGGTGGCCTACGAGCAGTACTTC. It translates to CASSLGTGVAYEQYF.

CDR3 nucleotides: TGTGCCAGCAGCCAAGACCACCTCCCGGGGTATGGCTACACCTTC. Residues: CASSQDHLPGYGYTF. The V and J genes are TRBV14 and TRBJ1-2; D remains unclear. CDR1 and CDR2 (germline): SGHDN, FVKESK. The CDR3 has 15 residues. V was clipped by 0 bases and J by 5 bases, with 13 bases between them.